This TCR beta chain emerged from a study of blood T cell repertoires in COVID-19 (dated by TCRdb to 2020 to 2022). A note on the overall study: Samples from collaborators originated in the United States, Italy and Spain and spanned both the acute and convalescent phases of COVID-19. The material from the prospective study consisted of cDNA or gDNA derived from T cells, B-cell-depleted T cells, or PBMCs. The samples were drawn from the first 160 participants of the ongoing ImmuneRACE study and from 950 to 1,500 subjects provided by 6 global collaborators. The sample metadata nearly always contained a de-identified subject ID, COVID-19 status, age in years and sex. The repertoires were released in a freely available public database intended as a resource for research on the immune response to SARS-CoV-2. Deeply sampled blood TCRbeta repertoires from subjects exposed to, actively infected with, or recovered from COVID-19 were included in the dataset. Where HLA class I and class II types were available, the types were taken from metadata supplied by the sample provider, not from assay-based typing.

Collaborating institutions collected whole blood in K2EDTA tubes following their own protocols. For TCRbeta analysis, collaborator samples were shipped as frozen whole blood, as isolated PBMCs, or as DNA extracted from either sample type. The immunoSEQ Assay, a bias-controlled multiplex PCR, was used to amplify TCRbeta CDR3 regions from genomic DNA. Per the original workflow: The number of nucleated cells in each sample was estimated from the amplification of reference gene primers within the assay. To quantify the absolute abundance of each unique TCRbeta CDR3 rearrangement, sequence reads were collapsed and filtered. For each sample, productive Simpson clonality was calculated as the square root of Simpson's diversity index over productive rearrangements. In its TCRdb copy, this immuneACCESS table keeps in-frame sequences only and misses some clones. Where compared with another copy, unresolved V genes explain less than half of these, and the others have no known cause. V, J and clone size are taken as reported in that table, and D and trimming were inferred from the DNA itself. The sample contains approximately 200,000 clones, over 80% of them found a single time. The ten largest account for 5.2% of the sample.

Results the study describes overall, beyond this receptor: The quantity of clinical and demographic metadata differed by source and by participant and was supplied without curation.

Concerning this clone itself: What this receptor recognizes is not known. Nothing much larger sits one base from this clone, and base qualities are not available.

The CDR1 and CDR2 encoded by the germline V gene are SGHVS and FQNEAQ. The cysteine opens and the phenylalanine closes a CDR3 of 15 amino acids. Here the CDR3 DNA is all that survives: 45 bases in frame from base 1. Trimming removed 5 bases from V and 10 bases from J; the gene matches leave 10 bases unexplained. This TCR came from a woman younger than 45 with acute or convalescent COVID-19. The chain is assembled from TRBV7-8 and TRBJ1-6; the junction holds 8 bases that match TRBD1. The material sequenced was peripheral blood. The CDR3 here reads CASSTGRGQDSPLHF. The nucleotide sequence reads as follows: TGTGCCAGCAGCACGGGCAGGGGGCAAGACTCACCCCTCCACTTT.